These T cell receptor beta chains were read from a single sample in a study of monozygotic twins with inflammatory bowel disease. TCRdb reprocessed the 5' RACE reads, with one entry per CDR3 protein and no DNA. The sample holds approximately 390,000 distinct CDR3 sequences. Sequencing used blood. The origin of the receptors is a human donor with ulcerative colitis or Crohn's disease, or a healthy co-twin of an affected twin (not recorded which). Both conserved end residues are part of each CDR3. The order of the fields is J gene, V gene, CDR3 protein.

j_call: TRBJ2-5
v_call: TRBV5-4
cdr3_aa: CASSLEGGRATKTQYF

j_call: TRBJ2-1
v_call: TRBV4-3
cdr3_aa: CASSQVGAEPFNEQFF

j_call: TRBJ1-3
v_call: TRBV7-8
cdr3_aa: CASSPPGRAIYF

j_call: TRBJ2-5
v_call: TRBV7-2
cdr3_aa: CASSYIGGAVETQYF

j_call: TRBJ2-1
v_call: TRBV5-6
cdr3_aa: CASRPWGAGEQFF

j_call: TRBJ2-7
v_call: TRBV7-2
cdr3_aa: CASSSGGGTRYSEQYF

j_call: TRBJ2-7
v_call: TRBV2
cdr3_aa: CASSELTAEQYF

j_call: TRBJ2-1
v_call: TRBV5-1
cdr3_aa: CASSLDTEQFF

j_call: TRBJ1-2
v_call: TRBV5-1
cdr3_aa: CASSPRGSGYGYTF

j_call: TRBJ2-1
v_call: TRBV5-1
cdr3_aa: CASSSDSLVNEQFF

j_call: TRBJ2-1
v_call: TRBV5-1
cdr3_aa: CASTYLGQGRAEQFF

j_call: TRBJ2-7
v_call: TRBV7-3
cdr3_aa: CASSLNPSGSNMREQYF

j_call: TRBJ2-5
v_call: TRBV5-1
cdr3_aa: CASSSPDRPQETQYF

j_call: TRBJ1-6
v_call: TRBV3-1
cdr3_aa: CASSAHRGEGSPLHF

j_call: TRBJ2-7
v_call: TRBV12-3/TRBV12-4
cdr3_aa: CASSLEGLYEQYF

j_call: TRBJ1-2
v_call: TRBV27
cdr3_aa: CASSYRDFYGYTF

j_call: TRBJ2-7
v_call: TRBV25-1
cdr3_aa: CASSERGRPNGDEQYF

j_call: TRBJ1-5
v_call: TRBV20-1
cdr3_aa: CSAKWGQGVRPQHF

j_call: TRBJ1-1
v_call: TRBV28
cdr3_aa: CASRRTGPITEAFF

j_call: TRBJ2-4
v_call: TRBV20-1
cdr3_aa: CSAPDRGKNIQYF

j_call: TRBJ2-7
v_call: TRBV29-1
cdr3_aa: CSVEEGGADEQYF

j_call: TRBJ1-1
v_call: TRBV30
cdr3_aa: CAWSGGNRGGRTEAFF

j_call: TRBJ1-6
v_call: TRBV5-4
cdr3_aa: CASSLDSSSYNSPLHF

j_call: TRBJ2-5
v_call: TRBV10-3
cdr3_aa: CAAGGLVGETQYF

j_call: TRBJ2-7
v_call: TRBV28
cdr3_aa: CASSLTNLHEQYF

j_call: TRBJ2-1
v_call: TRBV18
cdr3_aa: CASSPPGAPRNEQFF

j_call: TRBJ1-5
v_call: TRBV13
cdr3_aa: CASSYSLYSNQPQHF

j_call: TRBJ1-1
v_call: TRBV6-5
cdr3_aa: CASSYDREMNTEAFF

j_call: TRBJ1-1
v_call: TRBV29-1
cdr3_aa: CSAGGRARSLDTEAFF

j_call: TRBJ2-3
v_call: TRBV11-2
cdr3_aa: CASRGPDTQYF

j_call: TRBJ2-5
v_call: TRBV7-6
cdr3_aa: CASSLSTRRGSGVETQYF

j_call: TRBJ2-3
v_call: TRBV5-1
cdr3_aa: CASSLDLPPDTQYF

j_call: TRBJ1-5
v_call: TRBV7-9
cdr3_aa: CASSLGTGNNQPQHF

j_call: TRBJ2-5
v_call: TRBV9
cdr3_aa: CASSVELAQETQYF

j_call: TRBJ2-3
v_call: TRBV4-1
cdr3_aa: CASSQDWRGTDTQYF

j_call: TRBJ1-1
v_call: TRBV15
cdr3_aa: CATSRGEGPEAFF

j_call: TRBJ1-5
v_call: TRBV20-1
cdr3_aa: CSAETGTGYQPQHF

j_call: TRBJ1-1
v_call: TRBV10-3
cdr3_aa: CAISDGTGAEAFF

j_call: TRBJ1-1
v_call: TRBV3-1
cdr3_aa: CASSQTGQGTEAFF

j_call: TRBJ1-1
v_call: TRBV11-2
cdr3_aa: CASSLSRTGAKRGNTEAFF

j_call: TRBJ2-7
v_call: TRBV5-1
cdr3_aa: CASSLTSFSYEQYF

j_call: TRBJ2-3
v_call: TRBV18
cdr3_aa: CASSPPWGDTQYF